Sequencing of this T cell receptor beta chain was carried out in a study of CD4 T cells in relation to SARS-CoV-2 and coronaviruses. Background on the study: Of the patients, 8 or 9 were male, a few female, two Hispanic.

Whole-study results and caveats: In roughly 65% of donors, memory CD4+ clonotypes crossrecognized SARS-CoV-2 and at least one common cold coronavirus spike. No crossreactivity against non-spike viral proteins was tested here. Compared with monoreactive clones, crossreactive clones showed significantly weaker SARS-CoV-2 expansion.

Comment on this clone: Antigen: not known.

This CDR3 contains 16 residues. The germline V and J ends were trimmed by 1 base and 0 bases, with 10 bases remaining between them. CDR1 is MGHRA, CDR2 YSYEKL, per germline. Measured with immunoSEQ multiplex PCR; TCRdb has only the in-frame clones, and not every one. The repertoire consists of approximately 50,000 clones, with about 90% occurring once and the leading ten covering around 0.43%. The gene calls are TRBV4-1 and TRBJ1-3, with D maybe TRBD1 (5 bases). The source is an adult with COVID-19. The sample consisted of naive CD4+ T cells from PBMCs. Subset defined: naive CD4+ T cells isolated by negative enrichment. CDR3 bases: TGCGCCAGCAGCCAAGCTGGGACCCTCTCTGGAAACACCATATATTTT. It yields the protein CASSQAGTLSGNTIYF.